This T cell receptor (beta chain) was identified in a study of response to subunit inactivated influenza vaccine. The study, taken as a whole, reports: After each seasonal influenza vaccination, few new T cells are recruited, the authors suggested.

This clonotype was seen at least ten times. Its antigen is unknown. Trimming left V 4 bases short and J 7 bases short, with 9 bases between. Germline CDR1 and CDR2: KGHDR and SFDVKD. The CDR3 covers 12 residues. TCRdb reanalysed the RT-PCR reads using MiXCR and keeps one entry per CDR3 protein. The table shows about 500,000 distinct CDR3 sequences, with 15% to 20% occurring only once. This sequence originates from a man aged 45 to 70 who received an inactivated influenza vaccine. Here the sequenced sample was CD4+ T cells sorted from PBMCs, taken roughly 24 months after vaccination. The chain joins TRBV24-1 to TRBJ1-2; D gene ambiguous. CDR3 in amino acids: CATSEPTTGYTF. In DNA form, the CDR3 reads TGTGCCACCAGTGAACCGACAACTGGCTACACCTTC.